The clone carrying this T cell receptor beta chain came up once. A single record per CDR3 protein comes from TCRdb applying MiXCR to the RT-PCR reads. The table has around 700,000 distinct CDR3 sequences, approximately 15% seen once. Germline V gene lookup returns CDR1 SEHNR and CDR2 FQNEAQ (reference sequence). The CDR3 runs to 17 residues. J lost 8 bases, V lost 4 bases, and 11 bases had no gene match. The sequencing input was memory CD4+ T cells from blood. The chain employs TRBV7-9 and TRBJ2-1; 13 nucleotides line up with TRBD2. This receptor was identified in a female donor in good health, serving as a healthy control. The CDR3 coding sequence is TGTGCCAGCAGCTCAATAGGTGGACTAGCGGGAGCAGATGAGCAGTTCTTC. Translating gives CASSSIGGLAGADEQFF. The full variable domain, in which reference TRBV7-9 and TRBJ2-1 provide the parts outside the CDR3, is DTGVSQNPRHKITKRGQNVTFRCDPISEHNRLYWYRQTLGQGPEFLTYFQNEAQLEKSRLLSDRFSAERPKGSFSTLEIQRTEQGDSAMYLCASSSIGGLAGADEQFFGPGTRLTVL.